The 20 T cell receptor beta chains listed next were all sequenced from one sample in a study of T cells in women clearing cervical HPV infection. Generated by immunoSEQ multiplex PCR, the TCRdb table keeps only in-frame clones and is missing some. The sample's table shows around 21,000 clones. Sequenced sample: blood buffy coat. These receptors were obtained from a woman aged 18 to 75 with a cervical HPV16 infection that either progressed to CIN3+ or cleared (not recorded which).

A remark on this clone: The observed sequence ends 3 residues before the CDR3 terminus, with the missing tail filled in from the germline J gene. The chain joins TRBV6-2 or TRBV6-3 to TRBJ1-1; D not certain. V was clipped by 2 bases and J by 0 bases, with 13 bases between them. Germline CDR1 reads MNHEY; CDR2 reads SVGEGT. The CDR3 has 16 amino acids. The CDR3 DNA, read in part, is TGTGCCAGCAGTTACCGGGGTCAGGTCATGAACACTGAA. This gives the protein CASSYRGQVMNTE. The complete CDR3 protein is CASSYRGQVMNTEAFF.

The covered CDR3 bases are TGTGCCAGCAGCACGAACAGGGGCCGAGAA. Translating gives CASSTNRGRE. The CDR3, in full, reads CASSTNRGREAFF. The V gene is TRBV7-8, the J gene TRBJ1-1; 7 bases align to TRBD1. The read finishes 3 residues shy of the CDR3 end, and the germline J gene is used to complete it. The V gene's germline CDR1 is SGHVS and CDR2 FQNEAQ. The CDR3 covers 13 residues.

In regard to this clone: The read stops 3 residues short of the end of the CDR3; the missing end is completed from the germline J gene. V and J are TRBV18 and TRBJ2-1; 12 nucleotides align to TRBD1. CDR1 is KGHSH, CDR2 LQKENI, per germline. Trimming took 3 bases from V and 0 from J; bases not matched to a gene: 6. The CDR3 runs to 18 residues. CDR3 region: CASSPGTGGAGSYNEQFF. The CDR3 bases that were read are TGTGCCAGCTCACCCGGGACAGGGGGCGCGGGCTCCTACAATGAG.

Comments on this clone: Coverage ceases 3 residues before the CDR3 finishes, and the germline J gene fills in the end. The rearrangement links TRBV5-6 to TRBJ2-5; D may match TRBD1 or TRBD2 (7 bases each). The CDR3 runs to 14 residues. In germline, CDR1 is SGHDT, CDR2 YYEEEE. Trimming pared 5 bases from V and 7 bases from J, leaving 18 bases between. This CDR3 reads CASRWGGGQWTQYF. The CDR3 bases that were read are TGTGCCAGCAGGTGGGGAGGGGGACAGTGGACC. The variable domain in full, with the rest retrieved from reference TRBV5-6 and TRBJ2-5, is DAGVTQSPTHLIKTRGQQVTLRCSPKSGHDTVSWYQQALGQGPQFIFQYYEEEERQRGNFPDRFSGHQFPNYSSELNVNALLLGDSALYLCASRWGGGQWTQYFGPGTRLLVL.

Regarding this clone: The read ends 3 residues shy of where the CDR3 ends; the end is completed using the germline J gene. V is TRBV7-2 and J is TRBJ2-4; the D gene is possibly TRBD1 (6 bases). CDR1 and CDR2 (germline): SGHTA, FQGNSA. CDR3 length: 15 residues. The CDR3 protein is CASSSMTGGSYGQYF. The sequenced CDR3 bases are TGTGCCAGCAGCTCGATGACAGGAGGCTCCTATGGT.

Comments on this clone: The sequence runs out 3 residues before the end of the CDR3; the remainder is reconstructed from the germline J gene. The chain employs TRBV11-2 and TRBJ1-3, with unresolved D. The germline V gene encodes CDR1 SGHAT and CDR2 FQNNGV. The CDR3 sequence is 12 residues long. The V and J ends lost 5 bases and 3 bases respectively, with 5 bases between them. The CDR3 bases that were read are TGTGCCAGCAGCCTCCTTGGAAACACC. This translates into CASSLLGNT. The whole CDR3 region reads CASSLLGNTIYF.

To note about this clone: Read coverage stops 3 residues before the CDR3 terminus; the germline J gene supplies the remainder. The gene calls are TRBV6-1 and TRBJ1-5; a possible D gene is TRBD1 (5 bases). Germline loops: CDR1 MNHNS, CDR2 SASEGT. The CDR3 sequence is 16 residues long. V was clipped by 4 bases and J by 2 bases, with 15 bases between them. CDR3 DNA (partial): TGTGCCAGCAGTGGAACGGGTGGAGGGGGCAATCAGCCC. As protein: CASSGTGGGGNQP. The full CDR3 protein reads CASSGTGGGGNQPQHF.

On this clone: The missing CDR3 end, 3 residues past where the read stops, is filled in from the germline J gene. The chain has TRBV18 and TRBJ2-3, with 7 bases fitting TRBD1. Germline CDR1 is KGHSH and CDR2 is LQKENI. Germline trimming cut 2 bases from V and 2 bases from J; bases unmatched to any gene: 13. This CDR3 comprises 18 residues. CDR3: CASSPTEQRQGPTDTQYF. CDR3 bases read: TGTGCCAGCTCACCAACCGAGCAACGACAGGGACCCACAGATACG.

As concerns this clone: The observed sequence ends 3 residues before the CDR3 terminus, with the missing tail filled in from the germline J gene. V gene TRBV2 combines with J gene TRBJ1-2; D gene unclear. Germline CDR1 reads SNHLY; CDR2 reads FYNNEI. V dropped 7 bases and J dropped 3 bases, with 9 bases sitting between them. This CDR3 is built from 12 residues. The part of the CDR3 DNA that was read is TGTGCCAGCAACGGAAGGGACTATGGC. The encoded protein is CASNGRDYG. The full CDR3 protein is CASNGRDYGYTF. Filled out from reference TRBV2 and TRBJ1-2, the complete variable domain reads EPEVTQTPSHQVTQMGQEVILRCVPISNHLYFYWYRQILGQKVEFLVSFYNNEISEKSEIFDDQFSVERPDGSNFTLKIRSTKLEDSAMYFCASNGRDYGYTFGSGTRLTVV.

CDR3 bases read: TGTGCCAGCAAGGGTTGGAACGCTGGACAGCCC. Amino acid sequence: CASKGWNAGQP. The entire CDR3 reads CASKGWNAGQPQHF. The J gene is TRBJ1-5, the V gene TRBV2; no definite D call. The sequenced fragment ends 3 residues before the CDR3 boundary, so the rest is inferred from the germline J gene. In germline, CDR1 is SNHLY, CDR2 FYNNEI. This CDR3 has 14 residues. Trimming removed 7 bases at V and 7 bases at J, with 17 bases between. Looking up the rest from reference TRBV2 and TRBJ1-5 gives the full variable domain: EPEVTQTPSHQVTQMGQEVILRCVPISNHLYFYWYRQILGQKVEFLVSFYNNEISEKSEIFDDQFSVERPDGSNFTLKIRSTKLEDSAMYFCASKGWNAGQPQHFGDGTRLSIL.

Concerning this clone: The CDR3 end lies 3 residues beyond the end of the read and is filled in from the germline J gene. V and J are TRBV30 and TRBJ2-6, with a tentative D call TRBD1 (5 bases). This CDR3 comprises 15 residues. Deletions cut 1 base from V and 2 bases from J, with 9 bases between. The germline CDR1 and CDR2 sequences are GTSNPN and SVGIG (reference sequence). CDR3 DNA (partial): TGTGCCTGGAGTGCCCCAGGGACTGGGGCCAACGTC. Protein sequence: CAWSAPGTGANV. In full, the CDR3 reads CAWSAPGTGANVLTF.

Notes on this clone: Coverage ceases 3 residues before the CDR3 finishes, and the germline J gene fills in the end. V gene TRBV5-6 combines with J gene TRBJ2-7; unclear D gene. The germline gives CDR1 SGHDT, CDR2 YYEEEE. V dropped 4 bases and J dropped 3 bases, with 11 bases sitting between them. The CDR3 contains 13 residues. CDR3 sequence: CASSHRHVYEQYF. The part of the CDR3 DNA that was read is TGTGCCAGCAGCCATCGACACGTCTACGAG.

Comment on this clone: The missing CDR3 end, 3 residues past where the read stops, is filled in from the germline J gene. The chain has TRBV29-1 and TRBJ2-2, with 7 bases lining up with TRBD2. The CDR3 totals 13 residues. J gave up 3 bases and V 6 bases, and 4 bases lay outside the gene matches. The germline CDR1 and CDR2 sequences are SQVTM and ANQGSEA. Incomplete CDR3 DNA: TGCAGCGTAGAGCGGGGTGACACCGGGGAG. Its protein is CSVERGDTGE. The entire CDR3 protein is CSVERGDTGELFF.

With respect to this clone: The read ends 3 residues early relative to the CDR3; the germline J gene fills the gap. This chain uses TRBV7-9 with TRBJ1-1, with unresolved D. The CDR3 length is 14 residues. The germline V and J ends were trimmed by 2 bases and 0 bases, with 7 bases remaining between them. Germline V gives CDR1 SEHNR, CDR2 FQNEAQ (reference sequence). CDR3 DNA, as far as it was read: TGTGCCAGCAGCTTACGCGTATTGAACACTGAA. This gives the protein CASSLRVLNTE. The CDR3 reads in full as CASSLRVLNTEAFF.

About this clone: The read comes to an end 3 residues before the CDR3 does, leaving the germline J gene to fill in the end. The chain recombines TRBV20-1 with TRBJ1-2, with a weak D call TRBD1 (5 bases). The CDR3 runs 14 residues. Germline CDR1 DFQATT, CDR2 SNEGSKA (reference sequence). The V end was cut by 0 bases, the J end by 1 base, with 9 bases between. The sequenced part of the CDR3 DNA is TGCAGTGCTAGAGATTCAGGGCTTAACTATGGC. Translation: CSARDSGLNYG. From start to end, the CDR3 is CSARDSGLNYGYTF.

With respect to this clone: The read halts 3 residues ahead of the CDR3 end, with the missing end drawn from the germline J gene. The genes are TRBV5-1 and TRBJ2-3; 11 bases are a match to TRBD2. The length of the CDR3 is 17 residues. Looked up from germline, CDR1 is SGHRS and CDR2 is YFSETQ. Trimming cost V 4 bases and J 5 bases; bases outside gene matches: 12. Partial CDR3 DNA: TGCGCCAGCAGCCCTGGAGTAGCGGGGGGGAAGGGAGATACG. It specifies CASSPGVAGGKGDT. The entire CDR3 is CASSPGVAGGKGDTQYF.

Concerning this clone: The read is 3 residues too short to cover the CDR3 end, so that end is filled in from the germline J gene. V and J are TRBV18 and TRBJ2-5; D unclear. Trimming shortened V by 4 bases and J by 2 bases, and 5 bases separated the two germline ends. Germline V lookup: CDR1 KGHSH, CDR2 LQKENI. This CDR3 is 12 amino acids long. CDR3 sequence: CASSQAQETQYF. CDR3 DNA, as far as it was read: TGTGCCAGCTCACAAGCGCAAGAGACC.

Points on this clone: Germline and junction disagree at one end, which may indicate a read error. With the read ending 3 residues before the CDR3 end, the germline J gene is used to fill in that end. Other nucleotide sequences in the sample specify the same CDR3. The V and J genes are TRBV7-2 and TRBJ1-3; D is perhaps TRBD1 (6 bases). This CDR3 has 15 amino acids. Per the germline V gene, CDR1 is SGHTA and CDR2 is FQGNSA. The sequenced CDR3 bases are TGTGCCAGCAGAGGGCCAGGGGAGGCTGGAAACACT. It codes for CASRGPGEAGNT. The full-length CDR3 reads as CASRGPGEAGNTIYF.

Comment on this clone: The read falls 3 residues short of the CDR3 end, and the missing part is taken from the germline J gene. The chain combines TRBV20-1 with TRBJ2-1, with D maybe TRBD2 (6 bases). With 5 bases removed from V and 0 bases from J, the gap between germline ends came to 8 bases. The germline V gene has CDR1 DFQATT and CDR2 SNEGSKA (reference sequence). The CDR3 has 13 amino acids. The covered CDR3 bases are TGCAGTGCTGGGCGGGGCTCCTACAATGAG. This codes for CSAGRGSYNE. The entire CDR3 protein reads CSAGRGSYNEQFF.

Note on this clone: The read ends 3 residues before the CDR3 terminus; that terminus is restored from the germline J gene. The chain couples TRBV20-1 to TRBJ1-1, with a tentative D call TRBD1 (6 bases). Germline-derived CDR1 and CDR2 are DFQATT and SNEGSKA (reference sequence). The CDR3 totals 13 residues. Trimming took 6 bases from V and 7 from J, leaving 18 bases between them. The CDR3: CSASNNRDNEAFF. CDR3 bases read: TGCAGTGCGAGCAACAACCGGGACAATGAA.